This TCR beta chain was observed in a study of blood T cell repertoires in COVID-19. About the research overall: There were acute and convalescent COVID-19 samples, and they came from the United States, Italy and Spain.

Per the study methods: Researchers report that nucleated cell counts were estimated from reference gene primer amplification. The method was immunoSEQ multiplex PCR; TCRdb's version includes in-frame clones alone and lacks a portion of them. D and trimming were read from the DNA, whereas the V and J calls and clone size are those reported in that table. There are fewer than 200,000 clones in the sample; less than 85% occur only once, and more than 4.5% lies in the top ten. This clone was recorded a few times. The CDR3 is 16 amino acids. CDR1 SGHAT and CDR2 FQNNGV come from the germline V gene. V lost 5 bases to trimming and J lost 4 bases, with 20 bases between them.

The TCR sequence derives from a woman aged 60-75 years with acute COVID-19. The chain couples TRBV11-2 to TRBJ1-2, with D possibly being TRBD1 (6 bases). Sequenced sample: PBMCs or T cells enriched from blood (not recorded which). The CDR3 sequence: CASSTTTGTIPYGYTF. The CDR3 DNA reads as TGTGCCAGCAGCACAACAACAGGGACCATTCCCTATGGCTACACCTTC.